Below are 32 T cell receptor beta chains sequenced from a single sample in a study of T cell repertoires in cytomegalovirus infection. TCRdb analysed the reads with MiXCR anew, one entry per CDR3 protein. The sample contains approximately 500,000 distinct CDR3 sequences, more than 15% of which appear only once. The sample was CD8+ T cells from PBMCs. These receptors came from a human donor in good health (CMV status not recorded). Some clones in this sample may be carry-over from other donors' samples.

This clonotype was counted ten times or more. CDR3 nucleotide sequence: TGTGCCAGCAGGCCTAGGACAGGGGGCGAAAAGGACTATGGCTACACCTTC. Protein sequence: CASRPRTGGEKDYGYTF. The rearrangement uses TRBV11-2 and TRBJ1-2; 11 bases fit TRBD1. The junction had 12 bases not matched to a gene; V was cut back by 6 bases and J by 3 bases. CDR1 is SGHAT and CDR2 is FQNNGV in the germline V gene. CDR3 length: 17 amino acids.

The chain links TRBV30 to TRBJ2-3, with D tentatively TRBD1 (5 bases). Germline V gene data show CDR1 as GTSNPN and CDR2 as SVGIG (reference sequence). V lost 6 bases to trimming and J lost 2 bases, with 15 bases between them. This CDR3 contains 14 residues. CDR3: CACPTAGITDTQYF. The CDR3, as DNA: TGTGCCTGCCCTACGGCAGGGATCACAGATACGCAGTATTTT.

The sample holds many counts of this clonotype. The chain uses TRBV5-6 and TRBJ1-2; D remains unclear. Germline lookup yields CDR1 SGHDT and CDR2 YYEEEE. Trimming pared 2 bases from V and 2 bases from J, leaving 7 bases between. CDR3 length equals 13 residues. CDR3 nucleotides: TGTGCCAGCAGCTTAGGCCGGAACTATGGCTACACCTTC. It is translated as CASSLGRNYGYTF.

The chain links TRBV29-1 to TRBJ2-7; possible D gene TRBD1, 6 bases. Per germline, CDR1 SQVTM and CDR2 ANQGSEA. The CDR3 is made up of 15 amino acids. V was trimmed by 1 base and J by 5 bases, leaving 18 bases between them. This CDR3 is CSVEGRRQGRNEQYF. In DNA, the CDR3 is TGCAGCGTTGAAGGTCGGAGGCAGGGGAGAAACGAGCAGTACTTC.

Many counts were recorded for this clonotype. The rearrangement links TRBV28 to TRBJ2-3; 7 nucleotides line up with TRBD2. Germline CDR1 is MDHEN and CDR2 is SYDVKM. With 3 bases clipped from V and 2 bases from J, the junction kept 2 bases outside the gene matches. The CDR3 is 14 residues long. The CDR3 reads CASSFGGFTDTQYF. The CDR3 bases are TGTGCCAGCAGTTTCGGGGGGTTCACAGATACGCAGTATTTT.

This clonotype showed up many times. The chain combines TRBV7-9 with TRBJ2-7, with D perhaps being TRBD1 or TRBD2 (5 bases each). The CDR3 runs to 17 residues. CDR1 and CDR2 (germline): SEHNR, FQNEAQ (reference sequence). The V gene lost 1 base and the J gene lost 2 bases, with 18 bases spanning the gap. The CDR3 DNA reads as TGTGCCAGCAGCTTAGGTCCCGGGACCTCTAAGACCTACGAGCAGTACTTC. This sequence encodes CASSLGPGTSKTYEQYF.

This clonotype was recorded at least ten times. The V call is TRBV12-3 or TRBV12-4, the J call TRBJ2-1, with TRBD2 as a possible D gene (6 bases). V lost 7 bases and J lost 5, with 15 bases in between. The CDR3 loop spans 14 amino acids. The CDR3 nucleotides are TGTGCCAGCAAAAAACTAGCTTCTAACAATGAGCAGTTCTTC. Protein: CASKKLASNNEQFF.

This chain uses TRBV4-2 with TRBJ2-7, with TRBD1 as a possible D gene (6 bases). The ends were cut back, 1 base at V and 2 bases at J, with 12 bases in the middle. CDR1 and CDR2 from the germline V gene are LGHNA and YNFKEQ. The CDR3 is made up of 15 amino acids. The CDR3 DNA reads as TGTGCCAGCAGCCAAGTTGGGGGCACGACCTACGAGCAGTACTTC. It codes for CASSQVGGTTYEQYF.

The table lists this clonotype with a few counts. The V call is TRBV20-1, the J call TRBJ2-4; a weak D match, TRBD1 (6 bases). Trimming stripped 6 bases from V and 4 bases from J, with 13 bases between. The CDR3 runs 13 residues. Germline CDR1 DFQATT, CDR2 SNEGSKA (reference sequence). DNA for the CDR3: TGCAGTGCGTGGGGGACAAGGAAAAACATTCAGTACTTC. It specifies CSAWGTRKNIQYF.

This clonotype appeared many times. The rearrangement uses TRBV25-1 and TRBJ2-5; D remains unclear. The germline gives CDR1 MGHDK, CDR2 SYGVNS. This CDR3 has 9 residues. The ends were cut back, 9 bases at V and 2 bases at J, with 1 base in the middle. CDR3 nucleotides: TGTGCCAGTCAAGAGACCCAGTACTTC. Protein sequence: CASQETQYF. The variable domain in full, with the rest retrieved from reference TRBV25-1 and TRBJ2-5, is EADIYQTPRYLVIGTGKKITLECSQTMGHDKMYWYQQDPGMELHLIHYSYGVNSTEKGDLSSESTVSRIRTEHFPLTLESARPSHTSQYLCASQETQYFGPGTRLLVL.

At least ten counts were recorded for this clonotype. V and J are TRBV7-9 and TRBJ2-1; the D gene is possibly TRBD2 (6 bases). The length of the CDR3 is 17 residues. CDR1 SEHNR and CDR2 FQNEAQ come from the germline V gene (reference sequence). Trimming took 5 bases from V and 2 from J, leaving 19 bases between them. The CDR3 DNA reads TGTGCCAGCAGCCTTGGGGGGTACCCCTCAACCTACAATGAGCAGTTCTTC. Protein sequence: CASSLGGYPSTYNEQFF.

At least ten counts were recorded for this clonotype. The CDR3: CASSHAEGNSNQPQHF. The CDR3 DNA is TGTGCCAGCAGTCATGCTGAAGGGAATAGCAATCAGCCCCAGCATTTT. The V and J genes are TRBV28 and TRBJ1-5; D remains unclear. The germline V gene has CDR1 MDHEN and CDR2 SYDVKM. V was clipped by 5 bases and J by 0 bases, with 14 bases between them. The CDR3 contains 16 residues.

This clonotype has at least ten counts. The rearrangement uses TRBV7-3 and TRBJ2-3; tentatively, D is TRBD1 or TRBD2 (7 bases each). Germline V lookup: CDR1 SGHTA, CDR2 FQGTGA. Trimming stripped 4 bases from V and 2 bases from J, with 19 bases between. This CDR3 contains 17 residues. CDR3 loop: CASSSPAGGGLTDTQYF. For the CDR3, the DNA is TGTGCCAGCAGCTCACCGGCAGGGGGGGGCCTCACAGATACGCAGTATTTT.

This clonotype was seen ten or more times. This chain links TRBV7-8 with TRBJ2-2; D is ambiguous. CDR1 and CDR2 from the germline V gene are SGHVS and FQNEAQ. CDR3 length: 14 residues. Deletions cut 5 bases from V and 0 bases from J, with 7 bases between. CDR3 region: CASSTQANTGELFF. The CDR3 DNA reads TGTGCCAGCAGCACGCAAGCGAACACCGGGGAGCTGTTTTTT.

Remarks on this clonotype: At one end the junction does not follow the germline gene, possibly because of a read error. The V call is TRBV5-3, the J call TRBJ1-4; the D gene is possibly TRBD1 (5 bases). TRBV5-3 is marked as an open reading frame, function uncertain. CDR3 length equals 15 residues. Here the CDR3 DNA reads TGTGCCAGCAGCTTCGGGGGGACAACTAATGAAAAACTGTTTTTT. This gives the protein CASSFGGTTNEKLFF.

The sample holds many counts of this clonotype. The chain carries TRBV19 and TRBJ2-1, with TRBD2 matching over 10 bases. Losses at the gene ends were 3 bases for V and 10 bases for J; bases not matched to a gene: 3. The CDR3 consists of 13 residues. Germline V gene lookup returns CDR1 LNHDA and CDR2 SQIVND (reference sequence). CDR3 sequence (DNA): TGTGCCAGTAGTATCTTACTAGCGGGGGAGCAGTTCTTC. It encodes CASSILLAGEQFF. Looking up the rest from reference TRBV19 and TRBJ2-1 gives the full variable domain: DGGITQSPKYLFRKEGQNVTLSCEQNLNHDAMYWYRQDPGQGLRLIYYSQIVNDFQKGDIAEGYSVSREKKESFPLTVTSAQKNPTAFYLCASSILLAGEQFFGPGTRLTVL.

This chain links TRBV29-1 with TRBJ2-1; 7 nucleotides align to TRBD1. J was trimmed by 7 bases and V by 7 bases; bases with no gene match: 13. The CDR3 is 14 amino acids. The germline CDR1 and CDR2 sequences are SQVTM and ANQGSEA. The DNA of the CDR3 is TGCAGCGGTCGAACAGGGGCTCCTTCAAATGAGCAGTTCTTC. Its translation: CSGRTGAPSNEQFF.

This clonotype was found many times. V is TRBV11-2 and J is TRBJ2-3; the D gene could be TRBD1 or TRBD2 (5 bases each). Trimming took off 2 bases at V and 2 bases at J, with 11 bases between the two ends. The CDR3 consists of 15 residues. Per the germline V gene, CDR1 is SGHAT and CDR2 is FQNNGV. CDR3 protein: CASSLYIGATDTQYF. The CDR3 bases are TGTGCCAGCAGCTTATACATCGGGGCCACAGATACGCAGTATTTT. Filled out from reference TRBV11-2 and TRBJ2-3, the complete variable domain reads EAGVAQSPRYKIIEKRQSVAFWCNPISGHATLYWYQQILGQGPKLLIQFQNNGVVDDSQLPKDRFSAERLKGVDSTLKIQPAKLEDSAVYLCASSLYIGATDTQYFGPGTRLTVL.

At least ten counts were recorded for this clonotype. V and J are TRBV11-2 and TRBJ2-1, with 12 bases that match TRBD1. The junction had 15 bases not matched to a gene; V was cut back by 5 bases and J by 4 bases. The CDR3 runs 19 residues. Germline values: CDR1 SGHAT, CDR2 FQNNGV. In nucleotides, the CDR3 is TGTGCCAGCAGCGGGGACAGGGGGCGATCGGGAGAGAGATACAATGAGCAGTTCTTC. It is translated as CASSGDRGRSGERYNEQFF.

Many counts were recorded for this clonotype. The V gene is TRBV7-6, the J gene TRBJ2-5, with D perhaps matching TRBD2 (6 bases). Between the trimmed V and J ends, which lost 1 base and 2 bases, there was a span of 14 bases. This CDR3 contains 16 residues. Germline CDR1 is SGHVS and CDR2 is FNYEAQ. CDR3 region: CASSLGGAGAQETQYF. The CDR3 bases are TGTGCCAGCAGCTTAGGTGGAGCGGGCGCACAAGAGACCCAGTACTTC.

The table lists this clonotype with many counts. The gene calls are TRBV6-5 and TRBJ1-1; D not certain. The CDR3 totals 14 residues. Germline CDR1 is MNHEY and CDR2 is SVGAGI. Trimming shortened V by 0 bases and J by 2 bases, and 7 bases separated the two germline ends. The CDR3 nucleotides are TGTGCCAGCAGTTACTCAGGCGGCAACACTGAAGCTTTCTTT. Translated: CASSYSGGNTEAFF.

The V gene is TRBV7-9, the J gene TRBJ2-5; D assignment may be TRBD1 or TRBD2 (5 bases each). The ends were cut back, 5 bases at V and 4 bases at J, with 17 bases in the middle. CDR3 size: 15 residues. Germline CDR1 is SEHNR and CDR2 is FQNEAQ (reference sequence). This chain's CDR3 is CASSPSLQAGETQYF. In DNA form, the CDR3 reads TGTGCCAGCAGCCCGTCCTTACAGGCGGGAGAGACCCAGTACTTC.

The sample holds many counts of this clonotype. The V and J genes are TRBV12-3 or TRBV12-4 and TRBJ2-3; 14 positions agree with TRBD2. V lost 6 bases, J lost 5 bases, and 4 bases stayed unmatched. CDR3 length: 15 amino acids. This chain's CDR3 is CASRVGTSGGDTQYF. CDR3 bases: TGTGCCAGCAGGGTAGGGACTAGCGGGGGAGATACGCAGTATTTT.

At least ten counts were recorded for this clonotype. The chain employs TRBV27 and TRBJ1-5, with 8 bases aligning to TRBD1. Germline V gene lookup returns CDR1 MNHEY and CDR2 SMNVEV (reference sequence). J lost 11 bases, V lost 7 bases, and 13 bases had no gene match. The CDR3 is 14 amino acids. The CDR3 nucleotides are TGTGCCAGCAAACCGGGGACAGGATTGCGGGCCCAGCATTTT. This sequence encodes CASKPGTGLRAQHF.

This clonotype was detected a few times. The chain links TRBV28 to TRBJ2-2; perhaps TRBD2 as D (6 bases). V lost 5 bases and J lost 1, with 17 bases in between. The CDR3 length is 17 residues. CDR1 and CDR2 (germline): MDHEN, SYDVKM. The CDR3: CASSRRRIAENTGELFF. DNA for the CDR3: TGTGCCAGCAGTCGAAGGAGGATAGCGGAGAACACCGGGGAGCTGTTTTTT.

This clonotype showed up just a few times. The genes are TRBV7-3 and TRBJ1-6; possibly TRBD1 for D (5 bases). Germline values: CDR1 SGHTA, CDR2 FQGTGA. The germline V and J ends were trimmed by 5 bases and 7 bases, with 21 bases remaining between them. This CDR3 has 17 amino acids. CDR3 nucleotide sequence: TGTGCCAGCAGCCCCCTCTCCCCAGGGCCCTGGAATTCACCCCTCCACTTT. It is translated as CASSPLSPGPWNSPLHF.

This clonotype was detected ten times or more. This rearrangement joins TRBV6-5 to TRBJ1-5; 10 bases fit TRBD1. The germline gives CDR1 MNHEY, CDR2 SVGAGI. Losses at the gene ends were 5 bases for V and 7 bases for J; bases not matched to a gene: 8. CDR3 size: 15 residues. The chain's CDR3 is CASSPGTGEDQPQHF. CDR3 nucleotides: TGTGCCAGCAGTCCCGGGACAGGGGAGGACCAGCCCCAGCATTTT.

The chain's CDR3 is CSALPGGKEQYF. In DNA form, the CDR3 reads TGCAGTGCCCTGCCCGGGGGAAAAGAGCAGTACTTC. This chain uses TRBV20-1 with TRBJ2-7, with D possibly being TRBD2 (6 bases). Looked up from germline, CDR1 is DFQATT and CDR2 is SNEGSKA (reference sequence). This CDR3 comprises 12 residues. V lost 6 bases, J lost 7 bases, and 16 bases lay in between.

This clonotype was picked up many times. V is TRBV11-2 and J is TRBJ1-3; 9 nucleotides match TRBD1. Germline trimming cut 4 bases from V and 0 bases from J; bases unmatched to any gene: 16. CDR3 length equals 20 residues. Germline V gene data show CDR1 as SGHAT and CDR2 as FQNNGV. The CDR3 is CASSSSARSQGASSGNTIYF. The CDR3 DNA follows: TGTGCCAGCAGCTCTTCTGCCCGCTCACAGGGGGCCAGCTCTGGAAACACCATATATTTT.

There are a few counts of this clonotype. The chain recombines TRBV20-1 with TRBJ2-5, with a tentative D call TRBD2 (5 bases). Looked up from germline, CDR1 is DFQATT and CDR2 is SNEGSKA (reference sequence). The CDR3 is made up of 19 amino acids. With 2 bases removed from V and 4 bases from J, the gap between germline ends came to 29 bases. CDR3 nucleotide sequence: TGCAGTGCTAGACCCGGAAAGGACTCAAAACGACTCCCAAGAGAGACCCAGTACTTC. Amino acids: CSARPGKDSKRLPRETQYF.

The rearrangement uses TRBV5-6 and TRBJ2-7; 10 bases map to TRBD1. V dropped 4 bases and J dropped 4; count of bases not matched to a gene: 8. The CDR3 is made up of 15 amino acids. Germline CDR1 reads SGHDT; CDR2 reads YYEEEE. The CDR3 spells CASSPAGTGEYEQYF. In DNA, the CDR3 is TGTGCCAGCAGCCCCGCCGGGACAGGGGAATACGAGCAGTACTTC.

Concerning this clonotype: Given a much more abundant clone one base away, this may be a read error. The chain has TRBV28 and TRBJ1-3; no firm D call. Trimming took off 4 bases at V and 3 bases at J, with 10 bases between the two ends. This CDR3 region has 14 residues. Germline V gene sequence: CDR1 MDHEN, CDR2 SYDVKM. The CDR3 DNA is TGTGCCAGCAGTTACTACACTAATGGAAACACCATATATTTT. It is translated as CASSYYTNGNTIYF.